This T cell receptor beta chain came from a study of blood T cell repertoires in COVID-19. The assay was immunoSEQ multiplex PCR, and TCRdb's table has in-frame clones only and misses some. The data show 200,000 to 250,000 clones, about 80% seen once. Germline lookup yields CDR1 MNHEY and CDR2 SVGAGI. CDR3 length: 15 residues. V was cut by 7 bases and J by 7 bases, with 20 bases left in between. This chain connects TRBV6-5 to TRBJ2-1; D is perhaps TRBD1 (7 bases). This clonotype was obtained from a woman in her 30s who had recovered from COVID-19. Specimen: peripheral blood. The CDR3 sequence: CASISESGGRNEQFF. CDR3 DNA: TGTGCCAGCATATCGGAGTCAGGGGGGAGGAATGAGCAGTTCTTC.